These 28 T cell receptor beta chains originate from one sample sequenced in a study of blood T cell repertoires in COVID-19. Clones were sequenced by immunoSEQ multiplex PCR, and TCRdb holds only the in-frame ones, with some missing. Here the sample spans more than 150,000 clones, 75% to 80% being singletons. Sequenced input: peripheral blood. The receptors were gathered from a woman between 65 and 79 years old with acute or convalescent COVID-19.

The V and J genes are TRBV7-3 and TRBJ2-3, with D tentatively TRBD1 (5 bases). V lost 5 bases to trimming and J lost 0 bases, with 12 bases between them. The CDR3 is 15 amino acids. The germline V gene has CDR1 SGHTA and CDR2 FQGTGA. CDR3 protein: CASSQGASSTDTQYF. Written as DNA, the CDR3 is TGTGCCAGCAGCCAAGGGGCTTCTAGCACAGATACGCAGTATTTT.

This chain links TRBV2 with TRBJ1-2; D remains ambiguous. Germline V CDR1 and CDR2: SNHLY, FYNNEI. With 4 bases removed from V and 4 bases from J, the gap between germline ends came to 10 bases. The CDR3 length is 13 residues. CDR3 nucleotides: TGTGCCAGCAGTGGTGGAGTTAGCTATGGCTACACCTTC. Its translation is CASSGGVSYGYTF.

This chain links TRBV7-5 with TRBJ2-3; the table calls TRBD2, which could not be checked here. TRBV7-5 is assigned pseudogene status. The CDR3 runs 15 residues. DNA for the CDR3: TGTGCCAGAAGCCCCGGGACTAGCGGCACAGATACGCAGTATTTT. It encodes CARSPGTSGTDTQYF.

The V call is TRBV20-1, the J call TRBJ2-3; 7 nucleotides agree with TRBD2. Germline-derived CDR1 and CDR2 are DFQATT and SNEGSKA (reference sequence). Trimming at V came to 3 bases and at J to 7 bases, leaving 10 bases not matched to a gene. The CDR3 has 14 amino acids. CDR3 DNA: TGCAGTGCTAGTACGGGGGGATCCCCTTATACGCAGTATTTT. It codes for CSASTGGSPYTQYF.

The rearrangement links TRBV5-4 to TRBJ2-3; the D gene is possibly TRBD2 (5 bases). The germline V gene has CDR1 SGHNT and CDR2 YYREEE (reference sequence). Trimming left V 0 bases short and J 1 base short, with 12 bases between. The CDR3 is made up of 16 amino acids. The CDR3 DNA sequence: TGTGCCAGCAGCTTGGGACGAGGGCGGGGCACAGATACGCAGTATTTT. It yields the protein CASSLGRGRGTDTQYF.

V usage is TRBV6-5 and J usage is TRBJ1-2; TRBD1 aligns across 8 bases. The V gene's germline CDR1 is MNHEY and CDR2 SVGAGI. The CDR3 has 15 amino acids. V lost 8 bases and J lost 5; bases outside the gene matches: 13. DNA for the CDR3: TGTGCCAGCGAACTAACTGGGACAGGCCCTTATGGCTACACCTTC. Amino acids: CASELTGTGPYGYTF.

In this sample, this clone turned up once. This chain uses TRBV30 with TRBJ1-3; weak D call: TRBD1 (5 bases). The V gene's germline CDR1 is GTSNPN and CDR2 SVGIG (reference sequence). The CDR3 length is 15 residues. V lost 0 bases, J lost 0 bases, and 9 bases lay in between. The CDR3 DNA sequence: TGTGCCTGGAGTGTCGTGACAGCCTCTGGAAACACCATATATTTT. Protein sequence: CAWSVVTASGNTIYF.

The rearrangement uses TRBV6-5 and TRBJ1-2; D perhaps matches TRBD1 (6 bases). CDR1 and CDR2 (germline): MNHEY, SVGAGI. The V gene lost 7 bases and the J gene lost 4 bases, with 13 bases spanning the gap. This CDR3 region has 13 residues. As DNA, the CDR3 is TGTGCCAGCATTTCCGGACAGACCTATGGCTACACCTTC. It translates to CASISGQTYGYTF.

This clone was found a few times. The junction and the germline gene differ at one end; a read error may be behind it. The V gene is TRBV7-9, the J gene TRBJ2-7; perhaps TRBD2 as D (5 bases). The CDR3 is made up of 14 amino acids. Germline assignment: CDR1 SEHNR and CDR2 FQNEAQ (reference sequence). The chain's CDR3 is CASSADTRFYEQYF. The DNA of the CDR3 is TGTGCCAGCAGCGCAGACACTAGATTCTACGAACAGTACTTC.

This clone was counted only a few times. This chain joins TRBV5-6 and TRBJ2-3; 11 bases agree with TRBD2. The V segment lost 4 bases and the J segment 2 bases; nucleotides outside the gene matches: 3. The CDR3 loop spans 15 amino acids. Germline V gene lookup returns CDR1 SGHDT and CDR2 YYEEEE. In nucleotides, the CDR3 is TGTGCCAGCAGCCCGGGACTAGCGGTCACAGATACGCAGTATTTT. It yields the protein CASSPGLAVTDTQYF.

This rearrangement joins TRBV7-2 to TRBJ2-7; TRBD1 is a possible D gene (5 bases). Per the germline V gene, CDR1 is SGHTA and CDR2 is FQGNSA. The CDR3 has 14 amino acids. The germline V and J ends were trimmed by 0 bases and 4 bases, with 10 bases remaining between them. In nucleotides, the CDR3 is TGTGCCAGCAGCTTAGCATTCTCAGGGTACGAGCAGTACTTC. Translation: CASSLAFSGYEQYF.

This clone occurred a few times. V is TRBV5-4 and J is TRBJ2-7, with a tentative D call TRBD2 (6 bases). Between the trimmed V and J ends, which lost 4 bases and 3 bases, there was a span of 17 bases. The CDR3 consists of 15 residues. Germline CDR1 and CDR2: SGHNT and YYREEE (reference sequence). The CDR3 DNA follows: TGTGCCAGCAGCCACTCGAGGGACTTCCACTACGAGCAGTACTTC. It yields the protein CASSHSRDFHYEQYF.

This clone was picked up one time. This chain uses TRBV6-6 with TRBJ2-2; 7 bases align to TRBD1. The CDR3 contains 16 residues. Germline V gene data show CDR1 as MNHNY and CDR2 as SVGAGI (reference sequence). V gave up 6 bases and J gave up 4 bases; unmatched junction bases: 11. The CDR3 region is CASRDTGEIRTGELFF. The CDR3 coding sequence is TGTGCCAGCAGAGATACAGGGGAGATACGCACCGGGGAGCTGTTTTTT.

The chain couples TRBV3-1 (or the pseudogene TRBV3-2) to TRBJ2-7; 7 bases map to TRBD2. Germline CDR1 is LGHDT and CDR2 is YNNKEL (reference sequence). The V segment lost 6 bases and the J segment 2 bases; nucleotides outside the gene matches: 10. This CDR3 spans 15 amino acids. The CDR3 loop reads CASSLSAGPTYEQYF. Here the CDR3 DNA reads TGTGCCAGCAGTCTTTCAGCGGGACCTACCTACGAGCAGTACTTC.

The chain has TRBV19 and TRBJ1-4; perhaps TRBD1 as D (5 bases). Per germline, CDR1 LNHDA and CDR2 SQIVND (reference sequence). The V gene lost 3 bases and the J gene lost 8 bases, with 22 bases spanning the gap. The CDR3 loop spans 17 amino acids. The CDR3 bases are TGTGCCAGTAGTATGGAAAGGGGCAGGCAGTCTTACGAAAAACTGTTTTTT. The encoded protein is CASSMERGRQSYEKLFF.

The chain is built from TRBV19 and TRBJ2-1, with TRBD1 matching over 7 bases. The J segment lost 0 bases and the V segment lost 4 bases, leaving 15 bases of the junction unmatched. CDR3 size: 19 residues. Germline V lookup: CDR1 LNHDA, CDR2 SQIVND (reference sequence). CDR3 sequence (DNA): TGTGCCAGTAGTAAACCCGCCAAGACAGGGATTAGCTCCTACAATGAGCAGTTCTTC. Protein: CASSKPAKTGISSYNEQFF.

V usage is TRBV5-1 and J usage is TRBJ2-2; D is perhaps TRBD1 (6 bases). Per the germline V gene, CDR1 is SGHRS and CDR2 is YFSETQ. The CDR3 runs to 13 residues. Trimming took off 0 bases at V and 7 bases at J, with 7 bases between the two ends. The CDR3 nucleotides read TGCGCCAGCAGCTTGGGAGGGGGCGGGGAGCTGTTTTTT. This gives the protein CASSLGGGGELFF.

This clone was observed once. The genes are TRBV24-1 and TRBJ1-1; 8 bases line up with TRBD1. V was pared by 4 bases and J by 7 bases, with 4 bases of the junction left unmatched. The CDR3 has 13 amino acids. Germline V gene data show CDR1 as KGHDR and CDR2 as SFDVKD. CDR3 amino acids: CATSDTDRDEAFF. The CDR3 nucleotides read TGTGCCACCAGTGACACGGACAGGGATGAAGCTTTCTTT.

This clone was seen a single time. V is TRBV11-2 and J is TRBJ2-1; TRBD2 is a possible D gene (6 bases). Germline V CDR1 and CDR2: SGHAT, FQNNGV. The CDR3 extends over 17 amino acids. V was cut by 7 bases and J by 5 bases, with 24 bases left in between. Written as DNA, the CDR3 is TGTGCCAGCACGGCCAATGGAGGGTACTCGTCCGACAATGAGCAGTTCTTC. Residues: CASTANGGYSSDNEQFF.

The CDR3 sequence: CASSLNRGGADTQYF. The CDR3 DNA is TGTGCCAGCAGCTTAAACAGGGGAGGCGCAGATACGCAGTATTTT. The chain uses TRBV7-2 and TRBJ2-3; D possibly corresponds to TRBD1 (7 bases). Germline lookup yields CDR1 SGHTA and CDR2 FQGNSA. The CDR3 has 15 residues. The V gene lost 2 bases and the J gene lost 4 bases, with 13 bases spanning the gap.

The chain combines TRBV30 with TRBJ2-2; no clear D gene. Trimming took off 3 bases at V and 6 bases at J, with 11 bases between the two ends. CDR3 length: 13 amino acids. Germline V gene data show CDR1 as GTSNPN and CDR2 as SVGIG (reference sequence). CDR3 residues: CAWSAHSPGELFF. In DNA form, the CDR3 reads TGTGCCTGGAGCGCTCACTCCCCCGGGGAGCTGTTTTTT.

J is TRBJ2-7 and V is TRBV4-1; D may be TRBD1 (5 bases). The germline V and J ends were trimmed by 3 bases and 2 bases, with 20 bases remaining between them. Germline values: CDR1 MGHRA, CDR2 YSYEKL. The length of the CDR3 is 17 residues. CDR3: CASSQQDSASPAYEQYF. The CDR3, as DNA: TGCGCCAGCAGCCAGCAAGACAGTGCCTCTCCGGCCTACGAGCAGTACTTC.

The chain joins TRBV29-1 to TRBJ1-4; D not certain. The CDR3 is 14 amino acids. V shed 4 bases and J shed 0 bases, with 9 bases lying between them. Germline V CDR1 and CDR2: SQVTM, ANQGSEA. The CDR3 DNA sequence: TGCAGCGTTGCAGAGAGGGCAACTAATGAAAAACTGTTTTTT. It specifies CSVAERATNEKLFF. Using reference TRBV29-1 and TRBJ1-4 for the parts outside the CDR3, the full variable domain is SAVISQKPSRDICQRGTSLTIQCQVDSQVTMMFWYRQQPGQSLTLIATANQGSEATYESGFVIDKFPISRPNLTFSTLTVSNMSPEDSSIYLCSVAERATNEKLFFGSGTQLSVL.

The chain employs TRBV7-9 and TRBJ2-7, with D possibly matching TRBD2 (5 bases). The V and J ends lost 5 bases and 3 bases respectively, with 11 bases between them. Germline V gene sequence: CDR1 SEHNR, CDR2 FQNEAQ (reference sequence). This CDR3 is 13 amino acids long. CDR3 region: CASSGGRIYEQYF. DNA for the CDR3: TGTGCCAGCAGCGGAGGTAGGATCTACGAGCAGTACTTC.

The V gene is TRBV4-2, the J gene TRBJ1-2; 8 bases are a match to TRBD1. J lost 3 bases, V lost 6 bases, and 9 bases had no gene match. Germline assignment: CDR1 LGHNA and CDR2 YNFKEQ. The CDR3 length is 15 residues. Written as DNA, the CDR3 is TGTGCCAGCAGGTATACAGGGGGACGGCACTATGGCTACACCTTC. Translating it yields CASRYTGGRHYGYTF.

This chain links TRBV3-1 (or the pseudogene TRBV3-2) with TRBJ1-4; no firm D call. Germline V gene lookup returns CDR1 LGHDT and CDR2 YNNKEL (reference sequence). The CDR3 runs 14 residues. The V end lost 6 bases, the J end lost 2 bases, and 10 bases lay between the germline ends. The CDR3: CASRLRETNEKLFF. The DNA of the CDR3 is TGTGCCAGCAGGCTGAGGGAGACTAATGAAAAACTGTTTTTT.

The genes are TRBV6-1 and TRBJ2-7, with D maybe TRBD1 (6 bases). Germline assignment: CDR1 MNHNS and CDR2 SASEGT. The V end lost 6 bases, the J end lost 1 base, and 16 bases lay between the germline ends. The CDR3 contains 15 residues. The CDR3 spells CASRDSRGGSYEQYF. In DNA, the CDR3 is TGTGCCAGCAGGGACTCCAGGGGTGGTTCCTACGAGCAGTACTTC.

The chain has TRBV5-1 and TRBJ1-2; no firm D call. The CDR3 runs 12 residues. Trimming stripped 4 bases from V and 6 bases from J, with 10 bases between. The germline CDR1 and CDR2 sequences are SGHRS and YFSETQ. The CDR3 sequence: CASSDTANGYTF. In DNA, the CDR3 is TGCGCCAGCAGCGACACAGCTAATGGCTACACCTTC.